A selection of T cell receptor beta chains follows, all from one sample in a study of blood T cell repertoires in COVID-19. The repertoire was sequenced with immunoSEQ multiplex PCR; TCRdb's copy has only in-frame clones and lacks some. This sample has approximately 10,000 clones, with roughly 70% found just once. Material for sequencing was peripheral blood. The receptors here all came from a man aged 55 to 70 with COVID-19, enrolled during active disease. CDR3s include the opening cysteine and the closing phenylalanine or tryptophan. The order of the fields is J gene, D gene, clone size, V gene, CDR3 protein, CDR3 DNA. A D gene is named only where the DNA matches it firmly. Size tells how often a clone was seen (once, few, many) or the class of an expanded clone, and some rows leave it out.

j_gene: TRBJ1-1
d_gene: TRBD1
abundance: few
v_gene: TRBV11-2
CDR3aa: CASSLQGETEAFF
CDR3nt: TGTGCCAGCAGCTTGCAGGGGGAAACTGAAGCTTTCTTT

j_gene: TRBJ1-4
d_gene: TRBD1
abundance: .
v_gene: TRBV5-1
CDR3aa: CASSRGTVSTNEKLFF
CDR3nt: TGCGCCAGCAGCCGTGGGACAGTTTCTACTAATGAAAAACTGTTTTTT

j_gene: TRBJ1-2
d_gene: TRBD1
abundance: few
v_gene: TRBV12-3/TRBV12-4
CDR3aa: CASSSYDRDGYTF
CDR3nt: TGTGCCAGCAGCTCCTACGACAGGGATGGCTACACCTTC

j_gene: TRBJ1-6
d_gene: .
abundance: .
v_gene: TRBV14
CDR3aa: CASSPAGVRASPLHF
CDR3nt: TGTGCCAGCAGCCCGGCGGGGGTACGGGCATCACCCCTCCACTTT

j_gene: TRBJ2-5
d_gene: TRBD1
abundance: .
v_gene: TRBV11-2
CDR3aa: CASRVRQGGETQYF
CDR3nt: TGTGCCAGCCGTGTTCGACAGGGTGGGGAGACCCAGTACTTC

j_gene: TRBJ1-1
d_gene: TRBD1
abundance: .
v_gene: TRBV4-2
CDR3aa: CASSQDRGRTEAFF
CDR3nt: TGTGCCAGCAGCCAGGACAGGGGTCGCACTGAAGCTTTCTTT

j_gene: TRBJ1-5
d_gene: .
abundance: .
v_gene: TRBV2
CDR3aa: CASRGAGAGNQPQHF
CDR3nt: TGTGCCAGCAGGGGGGCGGGGGCTGGCAATCAGCCCCAGCATTTT

j_gene: TRBJ2-7
d_gene: TRBD1
abundance: .
v_gene: TRBV4-2
CDR3aa: CASSPGTGTDYYEQYF
CDR3nt: TGTGCCAGCAGCCCTGGGACAGGGACAGATTACTACGAGCAGTACTTC

j_gene: TRBJ1-2
d_gene: TRBD1
abundance: .
v_gene: TRBV5-4
CDR3aa: CASRGQGNYGYTF
CDR3nt: TGTGCCAGCAGGGGACAGGGAAACTATGGCTACACCTTC

j_gene: TRBJ1-3
d_gene: .
abundance: large
v_gene: TRBV3-1/TRBV3-2
CDR3aa: CASSPRQQSLSGNTIYF
CDR3nt: TGTGCCAGCAGCCCACGACAGCAGTCTCTCTCTGGAAACACCATATATTTT

j_gene: TRBJ1-3
d_gene: TRBD1
abundance: .
v_gene: TRBV5-1
CDR3aa: CASSVGTATGNTIYF
CDR3nt: TGCGCCAGCAGCGTTGGGACAGCGACTGGAAACACCATATATTTT

j_gene: TRBJ2-1
d_gene: .
abundance: .
v_gene: TRBV18
CDR3aa: CASSPPLGVNEQFF
CDR3nt: TGTGCCAGCTCACCACCGTTGGGAGTCAATGAGCAGTTCTTC

j_gene: TRBJ2-1
d_gene: TRBD1
abundance: once
v_gene: TRBV27
CDR3aa: CASSLSWGQGYNEQFF
CDR3nt: TGTGCCAGCAGTTTATCGTGGGGACAGGGTTACAATGAGCAGTTCTTC

j_gene: TRBJ1-1
d_gene: TRBD1
abundance: .
v_gene: TRBV6-6
CDR3aa: CASSHLGQGASRTEAFF
CDR3nt: TGTGCCAGCAGTCACCTTGGGCAGGGGGCATCAAGAACTGAAGCTTTCTTT

j_gene: TRBJ1-1
d_gene: TRBD1
abundance: .
v_gene: TRBV5-6
CDR3aa: CASSPRDREVEAFF
CDR3nt: TGTGCCAGCAGCCCGAGGGACAGGGAGGTTGAAGCTTTCTTT

j_gene: TRBJ1-6
d_gene: .
abundance: .
v_gene: TRBV19
CDR3aa: CASSIVEDSPLHF
CDR3nt: TGTGCCAGTAGTATAGTAGAGGATTCACCCCTCCACTTT

j_gene: TRBJ2-3
d_gene: TRBD2
abundance: few
v_gene: TRBV29-1
CDR3aa: CSVRGLAADTQYF
CDR3nt: TGCAGCGTCCGAGGACTAGCCGCAGATACGCAGTATTTT

j_gene: TRBJ2-3
d_gene: .
abundance: .
v_gene: TRBV9
CDR3aa: CASSVWGGPSSTDTQYF
CDR3nt: TGTGCCAGCAGCGTATGGGGCGGACCCTCCTCCACAGATACGCAGTATTTT

j_gene: TRBJ2-1
d_gene: .
abundance: .
v_gene: TRBV4-1
CDR3aa: CASSQEPESSYNEQFF
CDR3nt: TGCGCCAGCAGCCAAGAACCGGAGAGCTCCTACAATGAGCAGTTCTTC

j_gene: TRBJ1-4
d_gene: .
abundance: .
v_gene: TRBV3-1/TRBV3-2
CDR3aa: CASSPGNKGEKLFF
CDR3nt: TGTGCCAGCAGCCCCGGGAACAAGGGTGAAAAACTGTTTTTT

j_gene: TRBJ2-1
d_gene: TRBD2
abundance: .
v_gene: TRBV5-5
CDR3aa: CASSPGSSGGRDNEQFF
CDR3nt: TGTGCCAGCAGCCCGGGGTCTAGCGGGGGAAGGGATAATGAGCAGTTCTTC

j_gene: TRBJ2-2
d_gene: TRBD1
abundance: .
v_gene: TRBV5-4
CDR3aa: CASRDRLKDTGELFF
CDR3nt: TGTGCCAGCAGGGACAGGCTGAAGGACACCGGGGAGCTGTTTTTT

j_gene: TRBJ2-5
d_gene: .
abundance: .
v_gene: TRBV23-1
CDR3aa: CASRQGFQETQYF
CDR3nt: TGCGCCAGCAGGCAGGGGTTCCAAGAGACCCAGTACTTC

j_gene: TRBJ1-5
d_gene: .
abundance: .
v_gene: TRBV6-5
CDR3aa: CASRGPLLYQPQHF
CDR3nt: TGTGCCAGCAGGGGCCCGTTGCTCTATCAGCCCCAGCATTTT

j_gene: TRBJ2-7
d_gene: TRBD2
abundance: .
v_gene: TRBV19
CDR3aa: CASRKHPGLAEIYEQYF
CDR3nt: TGTGCCAGTAGGAAACACCCCGGACTAGCGGAGATCTACGAGCAGTACTTC

j_gene: TRBJ1-5
d_gene: TRBD1
abundance: .
v_gene: TRBV29-1
CDR3aa: CSVRDRDDQPQHF
CDR3nt: TGCAGCGTCCGGGACAGGGATGATCAGCCCCAGCATTTT

j_gene: TRBJ1-2
d_gene: .
abundance: .
v_gene: TRBV18
CDR3aa: CASSPRQVVNGYTF
CDR3nt: TGTGCCAGCTCACCCCGACAGGTTGTGAATGGCTACACCTTC

j_gene: TRBJ1-6
d_gene: TRBD1
abundance: .
v_gene: TRBV19
CDR3aa: CASSSRQGGGSPLHF
CDR3nt: TGTGCCAGTAGTTCAAGACAGGGGGGGGGCTCACCCCTCCACTTT

j_gene: TRBJ1-1
d_gene: TRBD1
abundance: .
v_gene: TRBV4-2
CDR3aa: CASSQDRDSSHWVPAFF
CDR3nt: TGTGCCAGCAGCCAAGATCGGGACAGCTCGCACTGGGTTCCGGCTTTCTTT

j_gene: TRBJ2-5
d_gene: TRBD1
abundance: .
v_gene: TRBV11-3
CDR3aa: CASSLRTGGGETQYF
CDR3nt: TGTGCCAGCAGCTTAAGGACAGGGGGAGGAGAGACCCAGTACTTC

j_gene: TRBJ1-5
d_gene: .
abundance: .
v_gene: TRBV12-3/TRBV12-4
CDR3aa: CASSLSWAQPQHF
CDR3nt: TGTGCCAGCAGTTTAAGTTGGGCCCAGCCCCAGCATTTT

j_gene: TRBJ2-5
d_gene: TRBD2
abundance: .
v_gene: TRBV11-3
CDR3aa: CASSSGLAGGEETQYF
CDR3nt: TGTGCCAGCAGCTCGGGACTAGCGGGAGGCGAGGAGACCCAGTACTTC

j_gene: TRBJ1-3
d_gene: .
abundance: .
v_gene: TRBV27
CDR3aa: CASSLKQGRNTIYF
CDR3nt: TGTGCCAGCAGTTTAAAGCAGGGGAGAAACACCATATATTTT

j_gene: TRBJ2-1
d_gene: TRBD2
abundance: .
v_gene: TRBV13
CDR3aa: CASSLELAGVNEQFF
CDR3nt: TGTGCCAGCAGCTTAGAACTAGCGGGGGTCAATGAGCAGTTCTTC

j_gene: TRBJ1-2
d_gene: .
abundance: .
v_gene: TRBV7-2
CDR3aa: CASSPSGVQGYTF
CDR3nt: TGTGCCAGCAGCCCCTCAGGGGTCCAAGGCTACACCTTC

j_gene: TRBJ2-1
d_gene: .
abundance: .
v_gene: TRBV27
CDR3aa: CASSLFRSLGYNEQFF
CDR3nt: TGTGCCAGCAGTTTGTTCAGATCTCTCGGGTACAATGAGCAGTTCTTC

j_gene: TRBJ1-2
d_gene: TRBD1
abundance: .
v_gene: TRBV7-3
CDR3aa: CASSSQGMVGYTF
CDR3nt: TGTGCCAGCAGTTCACAGGGGATGGTGGGCTACACCTTC

j_gene: TRBJ2-3
d_gene: .
abundance: .
v_gene: TRBV5-4
CDR3aa: CASSWAGGLLIDTQYF
CDR3nt: TGTGCCAGCAGCTGGGCGGGTGGACTCCTGATAGATACGCAGTATTTT

j_gene: TRBJ1-4
d_gene: .
abundance: .
v_gene: TRBV5-1
CDR3aa: CASSSRANEKLFF
CDR3nt: TGCGCCAGCAGCTCGCGTGCCAATGAAAAACTGTTTTTT

j_gene: TRBJ1-5
d_gene: .
abundance: .
v_gene: TRBV28
CDR3aa: CASSLPDTDNQPQHF
CDR3nt: TGTGCCAGCAGTTTACCTGACACCGACAATCAGCCCCAGCATTTT

j_gene: TRBJ2-2
d_gene: TRBD2
abundance: once
v_gene: TRBV7-6
CDR3aa: CASSLAPGLAGATGELFF
CDR3nt: TGTGCCAGCAGCTTAGCGCCGGGACTAGCGGGGGCGACCGGGGAGCTGTTTTTT

j_gene: TRBJ1-2
d_gene: .
abundance: .
v_gene: TRBV28
CDR3aa: CASTGIDYGYTF
CDR3nt: TGTGCCAGCACAGGGATTGACTATGGCTACACCTTC

j_gene: TRBJ1-6
d_gene: .
abundance: few
v_gene: TRBV6-5
CDR3aa: CASSYKGTYNSPLHF
CDR3nt: TGTGCCAGCAGTTACAAGGGGACCTATAATTCACCCCTCCACTTT

j_gene: TRBJ1-1
d_gene: TRBD1
abundance: .
v_gene: TRBV10-3
CDR3aa: CAISELVRDSPLNTEAFF
CDR3nt: TGTGCCATCAGTGAGTTAGTCCGGGACAGCCCATTGAACACTGAAGCTTTCTTT

j_gene: TRBJ1-2
d_gene: .
abundance: few
v_gene: TRBV28
CDR3aa: CASSLAMGSRGARGYTF
CDR3nt: TGTGCCAGCAGTTTGGCTATGGGGAGCCGGGGGGCGAGGGGCTACACCTTC

j_gene: TRBJ2-3
d_gene: .
abundance: once
v_gene: TRBV7-2
CDR3aa: CASSFRSGEGADTQYF
CDR3nt: TGTGCCAGCAGCTTTCGGTCGGGAGAGGGAGCAGATACGCAGTATTTT

j_gene: TRBJ1-2
d_gene: TRBD1
abundance: .
v_gene: TRBV7-2
CDR3aa: CASSLDRQGAYYGYTF
CDR3nt: TGTGCCAGCAGCTTAGATCGGCAGGGGGCGTACTATGGCTACACCTTC

j_gene: TRBJ1-5
d_gene: .
abundance: .
v_gene: TRBV7-2
CDR3aa: CASSLGRSNQPQHF
CDR3nt: TGTGCCAGCAGTCTGGGGAGGAGCAATCAGCCCCAGCATTTT